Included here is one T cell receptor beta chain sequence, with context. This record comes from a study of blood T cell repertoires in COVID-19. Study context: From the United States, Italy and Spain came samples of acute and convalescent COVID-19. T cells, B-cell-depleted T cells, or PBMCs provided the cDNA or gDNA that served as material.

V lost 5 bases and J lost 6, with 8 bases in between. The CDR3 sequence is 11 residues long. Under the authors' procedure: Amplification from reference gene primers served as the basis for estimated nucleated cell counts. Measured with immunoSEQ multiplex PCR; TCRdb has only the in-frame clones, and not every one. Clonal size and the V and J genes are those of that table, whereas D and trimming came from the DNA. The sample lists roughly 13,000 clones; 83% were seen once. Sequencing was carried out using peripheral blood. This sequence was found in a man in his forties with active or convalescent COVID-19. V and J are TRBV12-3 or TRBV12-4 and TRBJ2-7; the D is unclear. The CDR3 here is CASSPGFEQYF. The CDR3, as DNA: TGTGCCAGCAGTCCCGGTTTCGAGCAGTACTTC.